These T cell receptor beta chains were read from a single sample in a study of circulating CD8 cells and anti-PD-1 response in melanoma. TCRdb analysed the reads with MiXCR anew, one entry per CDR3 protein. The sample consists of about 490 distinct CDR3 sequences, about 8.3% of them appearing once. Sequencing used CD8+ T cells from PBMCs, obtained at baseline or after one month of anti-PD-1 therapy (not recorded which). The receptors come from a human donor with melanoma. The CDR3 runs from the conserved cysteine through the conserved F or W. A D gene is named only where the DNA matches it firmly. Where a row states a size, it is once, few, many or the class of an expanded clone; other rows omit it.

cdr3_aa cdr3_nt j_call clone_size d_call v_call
CSVERGGNTEAFF TGCAGCGTTGAGAGAGGCGGGAACACTGAAGCTTTCTTT TRBJ1-1 large . TRBV29-1
CSVPSFNEQFF TGCAGCGTTCCCTCATTTAATGAGCAGTTCTTC TRBJ2-1 large . TRBV29-1
CSVEVDYEQYF TGCAGCGTTGAAGTAGACTACGAGCAGTACTTC TRBJ2-7 medium-sized . TRBV29-1
CASSPLREQYF TGTGCCAGCAGTCCCCTCCGGGAGCAGTACTTC TRBJ2-7 large . TRBV28
CASSPIRMNTEAFF TGTGCCAGCAGCCCCATCCGGATGAACACTGAAGCTTTCTTT TRBJ1-1 large . TRBV28
CASSLGPASGGYNEQFF TGTGCCAGCAGCTTAGGCCCGGCTAGCGGGGGATACAATGAGCAGTTCTTC TRBJ2-1 . TRBD2 TRBV13
CASSFNGARDEQYF TGTGCCAGCAGTTTTAATGGGGCTAGGGACGAGCAGTACTTC TRBJ2-7 medium-sized . TRBV12-3/TRBV12-4
CASSLAGNTEAFF TGTGCCAGCAGTTTAGCAGGGAACACTGAAGCTTTCTTT TRBJ1-1 medium-sized . TRBV6-6
CASSSWGGRDTQYF TGTGCCAGCAGCTCCTGGGGGGGCCGAGATACGCAGTATTTT TRBJ2-3 large . TRBV7-3
CATSRTRDPGEQYF TGTGCCACCAGCAGAACACGGGACCCCGGGGAGCAGTACTTC TRBJ2-7 medium-sized . TRBV15
CASSRQDNTGELFF TGTGCCAGCAGCCGACAGGATAACACCGGGGAGCTGTTTTTT TRBJ2-2 large . TRBV5-5
CSVSGTSSNEQFF TGCAGCGTTTCCGGGACGTCGAGCAATGAGCAGTTCTTC TRBJ2-1 large . TRBV29-1
CASSLISSGGASTDTQYF TGTGCCAGCAGCTTAATTTCTAGCGGGGGGGCTAGCACAGATACGCAGTATTTT TRBJ2-3 large TRBD2 TRBV7-2
CASGWRANQPQHF TGCGCCAGTGGTTGGAGGGCGAATCAGCCCCAGCATTTT TRBJ1-5 . . TRBV19
CSAPGSSGGNEQFF TGCAGCGCGCCGGGCTCCTCAGGAGGGAATGAGCAGTTCTTC TRBJ2-1 medium-sized . TRBV29-1
CASSPSFPRGGELFF TGTGCCAGCAGTCCCTCGTTCCCACGGGGCGGGGAGCTGTTTTTT TRBJ2-2 medium-sized . TRBV28
CASSIGFGLGGNEQFF TGTGCCAGTAGTATAGGTTTCGGACTAGGGGGGAATGAGCAGTTCTTC TRBJ2-1 few . TRBV19
CSVVGGLDEQYF TGCAGCGTTGTCGGGGGGCTCGACGAGCAGTACTTC TRBJ2-7 large . TRBV29-1
CASSLFGSGANTGELFF TGTGCCAGCAGTCTATTCGGGTCAGGAGCGAACACCGGGGAGCTGTTTTTT TRBJ2-2 hyperexpanded . TRBV28
CASSPLATGELFF TGTGCCAGCAGTCCACTAGCTACCGGGGAGCTGTTTTTT TRBJ2-2 medium-sized . TRBV27
CSVPQGGGSDNEQFF TGCAGCGTTCCACAGGGCGGCGGGAGCGACAATGAGCAGTTCTTC TRBJ2-1 large . TRBV29-1
CASSSLAGGLNEQFF TGTGCCAGCAGCTCCCTAGCGGGGGGGCTCAATGAGCAGTTCTTC TRBJ2-1 large TRBD2 TRBV7-3
CASSLISPNTEAFF TGTGCCAGCAGCTTAATCTCCCCGAACACTGAAGCTTTCTTT TRBJ1-1 large . TRBV7-2
CASSSEDRGLNEQYF TGTGCCAGCAGCTCTGAAGACAGGGGGCTAAACGAGCAGTACTTC TRBJ2-7 . TRBD1 TRBV7-2
CASSGRGLFGSYEQYF TGTGCCAGCAGTGGGCGCGGGCTTTTTGGGTCCTACGAGCAGTACTTC TRBJ2-7 large . TRBV2
CASRGTDTQYF TGTGCCAGTAGAGGCACAGATACGCAGTATTTT TRBJ2-3 medium-sized . TRBV19
CASSPWTGQPQHF TGTGCCAGCAGTCCCTGGACAGGACAGCCCCAGCATTTT TRBJ1-5 large TRBD1 TRBV2
CASSEGGTSGIFDNEQFF TGTGCCAGCAGTGAAGGTGGGACTAGCGGGATTTTCGACAATGAGCAGTTCTTC TRBJ2-1 large TRBD2 TRBV2
CATSDLRQGDYNEQFF TGTGCCACCAGTGACCTACGACAGGGGGACTACAATGAGCAGTTCTTC TRBJ2-1 large TRBD1 TRBV24-1
CASSYDGGPDMQYF TGTGCCAGCAGTTATGACGGGGGGCCAGATATGCAGTATTTT TRBJ2-3 . . TRBV28
CASSMDRGGEQYF TGTGCCAGCAGTATGGACAGAGGCGGCGAGCAGTACTTC TRBJ2-7 large . TRBV27
CSARFPQGLGYTF TGCAGTGCTAGATTCCCCCAGGGCCTCGGCTACACCTTC TRBJ1-2 medium-sized . TRBV20-1
CASSFPGQVSYEQYF TGTGCCAGCAGTTTTCCCGGACAGGTTTCCTACGAGCAGTACTTC TRBJ2-7 large TRBD1 TRBV28
CASSLSRDRAVEQYF TGTGCCAGCAGCTTAAGCCGGGACAGGGCCGTCGAGCAGTACTTC TRBJ2-7 large TRBD1 TRBV7-2
CASSRYSGGRNTGELFF TGCGCCAGCAGCCGGTATAGCGGGGGCCGGAACACCGGGGAGCTGTTTTTT TRBJ2-2 large TRBD2 TRBV4-1
CASIVADSYSEQFF TGTGCCAGCATTGTGGCAGACTCCTACAGTGAGCAGTTCTTC TRBJ2-1 large . TRBV28
CSARERPGGNTIYF TGCAGTGCTAGAGAGAGGCCAGGCGGAAACACCATATATTTT TRBJ1-3 medium-sized . TRBV20-1
CASSKGQGSNGELFF TGTGCCAGCAGCAAGGGACAGGGTTCGAACGGGGAGCTGTTTTTT TRBJ2-2 medium-sized TRBD1 TRBV12-3/TRBV12-4
CASSLMRNTGELFF TGTGCCAGCAGCTTAATGAGGAACACCGGGGAGCTGTTTTTT TRBJ2-2 medium-sized . TRBV11-2
CASTPPRGTQYF TGTGCCAGCACCCCCCCGAGGGGTACGCAGTATTTT TRBJ2-3 large . TRBV28
CASNKENTGELFF TGTGCCAGCAACAAGGAAAACACCGGGGAGCTGTTTTTT TRBJ2-2 large . TRBV14
CASSSVVGTDTQYF TGTGCCAGCAGCAGCGTGGTCGGTACAGATACGCAGTATTTT TRBJ2-3 large . TRBV7-8
CASSLREAHYEQYF TGTGCCAGCAGTTTGAGGGAAGCGCACTACGAGCAGTACTTC TRBJ2-7 large . TRBV28
CASMAGGEVNEQFF TGTGCCAGCATGGCGGGAGGGGAGGTGAATGAGCAGTTCTTC TRBJ2-1 large TRBD2 TRBV28
CASSLPGTGAQETQHF TGTGCCAGCAGTTTGCCCGGGACAGGGGCCCAAGAGACCCAGCACTTC TRBJ2-5 . TRBD1 TRBV12-3/TRBV12-4
CASSYSRDYGAIQYF TGCGCCAGCAGCTATAGCCGGGACTATGGGGCCATTCAGTACTTC TRBJ2-4 large TRBD2 TRBV4-1
CSVVANEKLFF TGCAGCGTTGTCGCTAATGAAAAACTGTTTTTT TRBJ1-4 large . TRBV29-1
CAWSASGGIYEQFF TGTGCCTGGAGCGCAAGCGGGGGTATCTATGAGCAGTTCTTC TRBJ2-1 medium-sized TRBD2 TRBV30
CASSSGPGGPYEQYF TGTGCCAGCAGCTCTGGACCAGGGGGGCCCTACGAGCAGTACTTC TRBJ2-7 large . TRBV5-4
CSVERQGTEAFF TGCAGCGTTGAAAGACAGGGTACTGAAGCTTTCTTT TRBJ1-1 large TRBD1 TRBV29-1
CASSYDRGPDTQYF TGTGCCAGCAGTTATGACAGGGGGCCAGATACGCAGTATTTT TRBJ2-3 large TRBD1 TRBV28
CASSPPRDTQYF TGTGCCAGCTCACCACCAAGAGATACGCAGTATTTT TRBJ2-3 large . TRBV18